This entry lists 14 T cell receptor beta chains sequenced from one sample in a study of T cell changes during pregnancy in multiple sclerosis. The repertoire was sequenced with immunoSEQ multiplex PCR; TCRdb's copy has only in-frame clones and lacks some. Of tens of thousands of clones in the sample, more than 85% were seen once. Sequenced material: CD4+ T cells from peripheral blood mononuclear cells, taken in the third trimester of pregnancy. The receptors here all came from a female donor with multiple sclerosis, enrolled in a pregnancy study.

The CDR3 reads CASRHPGLKNIQYF. The CDR3 region has the DNA TGTGCCAGCAGGCACCCGGGACTTAAAAACATTCAGTACTTC. V usage is TRBV28 and J usage is TRBJ2-4; D perhaps matches TRBD2 (6 bases). V lost 6 bases and J 4 bases, leaving 13 bases between the germline ends. In germline, CDR1 is MDHEN, CDR2 SYDVKM. This CDR3 contains 14 residues.

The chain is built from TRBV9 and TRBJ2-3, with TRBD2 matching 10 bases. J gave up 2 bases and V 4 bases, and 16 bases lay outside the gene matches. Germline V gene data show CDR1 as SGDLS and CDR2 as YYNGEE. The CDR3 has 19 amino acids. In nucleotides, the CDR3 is TGTGCCAGCAGCACCCAAGGAGGGAGGCTAGCGGGAGTCACAGATACGCAGTATTTT. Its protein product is CASSTQGGRLAGVTDTQYF.

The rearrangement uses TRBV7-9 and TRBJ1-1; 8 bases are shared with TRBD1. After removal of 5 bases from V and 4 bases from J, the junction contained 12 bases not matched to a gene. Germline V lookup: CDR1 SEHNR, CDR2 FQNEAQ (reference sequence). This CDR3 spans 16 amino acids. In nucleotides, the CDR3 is TGTGCCAGCAGCCCCTATGACCAGGGGGCTGGCACTGAAGCTTTCTTT. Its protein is CASSPYDQGAGTEAFF.

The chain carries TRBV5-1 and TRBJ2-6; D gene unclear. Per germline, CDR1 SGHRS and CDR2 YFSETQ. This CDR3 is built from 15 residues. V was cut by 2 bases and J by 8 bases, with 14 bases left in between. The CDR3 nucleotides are TGCGCCAGCAGCTTTTCGGGTTTTGTGCCCAACGTCCTGACTTTC. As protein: CASSFSGFVPNVLTF.

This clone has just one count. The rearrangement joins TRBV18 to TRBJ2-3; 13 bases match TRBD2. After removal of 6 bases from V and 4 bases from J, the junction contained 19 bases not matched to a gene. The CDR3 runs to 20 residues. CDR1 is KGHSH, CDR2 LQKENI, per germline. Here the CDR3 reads CASSRRRTSGGVTYPDTQYF. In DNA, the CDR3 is TGTGCCAGCTCTCGGAGGAGGACTAGCGGGGGCGTCACATATCCAGATACGCAGTATTTT.

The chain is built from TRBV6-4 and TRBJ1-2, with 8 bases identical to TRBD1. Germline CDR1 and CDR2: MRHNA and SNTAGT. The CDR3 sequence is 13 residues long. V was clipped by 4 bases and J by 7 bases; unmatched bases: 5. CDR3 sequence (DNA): TGTGCCAGCAGTGGGGACAGGTCGAGTGGCTACACCTTC. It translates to CASSGDRSSGYTF.

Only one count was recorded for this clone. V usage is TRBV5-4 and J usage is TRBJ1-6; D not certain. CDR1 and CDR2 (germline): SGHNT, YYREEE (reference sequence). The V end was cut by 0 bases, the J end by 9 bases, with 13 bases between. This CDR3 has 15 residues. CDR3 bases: TGTGCCAGCAGCTTGGACAGCTTAACGTCTTCACCCCTCCACTTT. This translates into CASSLDSLTSSPLHF.

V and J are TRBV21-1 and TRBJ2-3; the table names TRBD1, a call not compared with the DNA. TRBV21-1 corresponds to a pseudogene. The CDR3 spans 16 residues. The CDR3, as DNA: TGTGCCAGCAGCAAATTTGGGACAGAGAGCACAGATACGCAGTATTTT. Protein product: CASSKFGTESTDTQYF.

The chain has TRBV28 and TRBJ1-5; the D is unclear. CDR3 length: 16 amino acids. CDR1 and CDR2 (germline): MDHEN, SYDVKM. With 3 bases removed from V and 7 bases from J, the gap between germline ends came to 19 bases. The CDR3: CASSLGSSPPWQPQHF. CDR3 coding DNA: TGTGCCAGCAGTTTGGGCAGTTCTCCGCCCTGGCAGCCCCAGCATTTT. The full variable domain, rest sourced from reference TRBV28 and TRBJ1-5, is DVKVTQSSRYLVKRTGEKVFLECVQDMDHENMFWYRQDPGLGLRLIYFSYDVKMKEKGDIPEGYSVSREKKERFSLILESASTNQTSMYLCASSLGSSPPWQPQHFGDGTRLSIL.

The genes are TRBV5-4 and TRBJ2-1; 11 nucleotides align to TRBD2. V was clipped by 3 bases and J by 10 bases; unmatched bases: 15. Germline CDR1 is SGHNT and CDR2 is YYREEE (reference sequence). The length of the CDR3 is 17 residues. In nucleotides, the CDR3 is TGTGCCAGCAGCTCCTCGACTAGCGGGACTGGTCAGGGAGAGCAGTTCTTC. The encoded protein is CASSSSTSGTGQGEQFF.

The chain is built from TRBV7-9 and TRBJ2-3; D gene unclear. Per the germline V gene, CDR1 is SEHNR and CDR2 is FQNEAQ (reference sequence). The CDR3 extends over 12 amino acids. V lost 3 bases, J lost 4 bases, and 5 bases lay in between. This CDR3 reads CASSLAPDTQYF. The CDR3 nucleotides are TGTGCCAGCAGCTTGGCTCCAGATACGCAGTATTTT.

The CDR3 loop reads CASSPLDTDHTEAFF. In nucleotides, the CDR3 is TGTGCCAGCTCACCGTTAGACACCGACCACACTGAAGCTTTCTTT. This chain connects TRBV18 to TRBJ1-1; D is unresolved. The V and J ends lost 3 bases and 3 bases respectively, with 14 bases between them. In germline, CDR1 is KGHSH, CDR2 LQKENI. This CDR3 is 15 amino acids long.

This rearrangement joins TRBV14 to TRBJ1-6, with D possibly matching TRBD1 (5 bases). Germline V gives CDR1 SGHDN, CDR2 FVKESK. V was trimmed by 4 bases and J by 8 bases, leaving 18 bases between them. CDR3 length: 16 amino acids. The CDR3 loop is CASSPPGLPGYSPLHF. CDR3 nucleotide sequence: TGTGCCAGCAGCCCACCGGGACTGCCGGGGTATTCACCCCTCCACTTT.

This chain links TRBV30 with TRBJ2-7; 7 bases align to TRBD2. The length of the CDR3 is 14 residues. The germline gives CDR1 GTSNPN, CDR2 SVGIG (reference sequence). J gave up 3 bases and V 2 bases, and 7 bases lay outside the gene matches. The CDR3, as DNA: TGTGCCTGGAGTAGAGGGGAGGGGAGCTACGAGCAGTACTTC. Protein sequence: CAWSRGEGSYEQYF.